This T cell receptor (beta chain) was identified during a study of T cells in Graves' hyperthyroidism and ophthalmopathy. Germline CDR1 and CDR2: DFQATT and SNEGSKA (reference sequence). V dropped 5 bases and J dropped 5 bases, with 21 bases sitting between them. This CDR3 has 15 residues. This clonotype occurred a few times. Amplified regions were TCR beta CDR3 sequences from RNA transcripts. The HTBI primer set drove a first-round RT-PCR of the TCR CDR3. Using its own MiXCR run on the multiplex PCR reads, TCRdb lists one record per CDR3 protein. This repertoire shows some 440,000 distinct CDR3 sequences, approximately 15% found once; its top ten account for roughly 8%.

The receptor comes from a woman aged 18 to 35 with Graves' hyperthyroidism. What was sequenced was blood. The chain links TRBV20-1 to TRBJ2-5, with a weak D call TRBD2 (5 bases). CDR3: CSARPPRTRGETQYF. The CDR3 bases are TGCAGTGCTCGTCCACCCCGGACCCGAGGGGAGACCCAGTACTTC.